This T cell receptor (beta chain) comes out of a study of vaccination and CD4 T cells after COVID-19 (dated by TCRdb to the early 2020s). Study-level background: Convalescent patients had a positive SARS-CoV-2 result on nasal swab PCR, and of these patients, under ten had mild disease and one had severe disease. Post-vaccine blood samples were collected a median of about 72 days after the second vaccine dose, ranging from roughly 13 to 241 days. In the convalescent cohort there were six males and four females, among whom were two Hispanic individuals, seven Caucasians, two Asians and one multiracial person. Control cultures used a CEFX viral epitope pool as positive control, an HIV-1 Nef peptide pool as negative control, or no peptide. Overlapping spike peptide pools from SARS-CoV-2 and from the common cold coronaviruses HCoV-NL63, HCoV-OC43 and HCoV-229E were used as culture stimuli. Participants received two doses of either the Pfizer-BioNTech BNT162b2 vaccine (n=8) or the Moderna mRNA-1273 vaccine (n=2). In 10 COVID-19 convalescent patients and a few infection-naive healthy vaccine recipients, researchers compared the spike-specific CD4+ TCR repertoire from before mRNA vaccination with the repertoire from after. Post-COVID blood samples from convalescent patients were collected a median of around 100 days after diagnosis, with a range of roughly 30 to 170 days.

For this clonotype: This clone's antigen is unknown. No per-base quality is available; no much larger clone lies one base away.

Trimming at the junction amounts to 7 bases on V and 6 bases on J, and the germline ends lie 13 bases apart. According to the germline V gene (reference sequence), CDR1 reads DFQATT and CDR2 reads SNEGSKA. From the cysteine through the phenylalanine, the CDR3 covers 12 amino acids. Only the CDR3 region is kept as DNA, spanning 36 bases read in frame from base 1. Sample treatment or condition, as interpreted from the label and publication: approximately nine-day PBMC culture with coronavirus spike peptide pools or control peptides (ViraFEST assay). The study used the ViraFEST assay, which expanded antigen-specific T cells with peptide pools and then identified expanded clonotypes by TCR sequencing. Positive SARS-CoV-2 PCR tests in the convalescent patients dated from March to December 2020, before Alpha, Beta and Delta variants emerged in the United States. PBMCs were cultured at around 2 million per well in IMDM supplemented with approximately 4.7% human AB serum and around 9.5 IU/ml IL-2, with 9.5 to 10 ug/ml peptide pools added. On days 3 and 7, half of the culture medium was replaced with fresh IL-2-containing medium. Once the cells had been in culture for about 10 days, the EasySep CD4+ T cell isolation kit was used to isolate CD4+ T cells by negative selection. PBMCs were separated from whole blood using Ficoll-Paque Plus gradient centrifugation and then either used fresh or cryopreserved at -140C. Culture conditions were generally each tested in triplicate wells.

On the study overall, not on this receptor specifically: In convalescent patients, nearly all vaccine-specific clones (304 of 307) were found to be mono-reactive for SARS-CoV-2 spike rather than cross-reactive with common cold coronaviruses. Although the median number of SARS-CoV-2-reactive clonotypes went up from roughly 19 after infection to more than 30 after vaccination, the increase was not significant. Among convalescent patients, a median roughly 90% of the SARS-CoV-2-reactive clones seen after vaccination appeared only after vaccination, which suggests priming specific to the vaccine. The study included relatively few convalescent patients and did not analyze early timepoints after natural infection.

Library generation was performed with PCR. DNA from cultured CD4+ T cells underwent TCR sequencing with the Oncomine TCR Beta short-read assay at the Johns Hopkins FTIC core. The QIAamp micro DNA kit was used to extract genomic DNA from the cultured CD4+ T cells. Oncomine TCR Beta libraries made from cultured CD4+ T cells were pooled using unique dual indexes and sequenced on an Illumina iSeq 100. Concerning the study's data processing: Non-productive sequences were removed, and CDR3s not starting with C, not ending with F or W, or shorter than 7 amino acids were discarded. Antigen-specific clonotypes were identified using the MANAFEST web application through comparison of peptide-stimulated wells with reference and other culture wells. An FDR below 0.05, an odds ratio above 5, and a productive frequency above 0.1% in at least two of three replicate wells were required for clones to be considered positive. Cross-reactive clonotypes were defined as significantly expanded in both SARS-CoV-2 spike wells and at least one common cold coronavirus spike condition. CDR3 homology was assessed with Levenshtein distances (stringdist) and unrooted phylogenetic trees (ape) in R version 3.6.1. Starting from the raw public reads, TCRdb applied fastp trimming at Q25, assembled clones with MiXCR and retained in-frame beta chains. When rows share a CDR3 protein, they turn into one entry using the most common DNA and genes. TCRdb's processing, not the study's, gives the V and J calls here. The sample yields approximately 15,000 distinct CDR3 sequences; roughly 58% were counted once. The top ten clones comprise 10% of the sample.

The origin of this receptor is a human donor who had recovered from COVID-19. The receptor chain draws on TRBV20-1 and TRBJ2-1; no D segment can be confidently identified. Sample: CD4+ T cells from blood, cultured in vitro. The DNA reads TGCAGTGAAAAGGGTGCGGTCAATGAGCAGTTCTTC. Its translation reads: CSEKGAVNEQFF.